The text below deals with one TCR beta chain. In the authors' workflow: Amplification with reference gene primers provided the estimates of nucleated cell counts. Here immunoSEQ multiplex PCR was the method, and the copy in TCRdb shows in-frame clones only, minus some. That table supplies the V and J calls and clone size; D and trimming were determined from the DNA. In the table there are tens of thousands of clones, over 75% of which are singletons. These data come from a study of blood T cell repertoires in COVID-19. As for the study in general: Specimens from acute and convalescent COVID-19 originated in the United States, Italy and Spain. The analysed material was cDNA or gDNA that came from T cells, B-cell-depleted T cells, or PBMCs.

This CDR3 is built from 16 residues. Trimming left V 4 bases short and J 0 bases short, with 13 bases between. Germline V CDR1 and CDR2: MDHEN, SYDVKM. This clonotype was sampled from a human donor in a cohort sampled during active COVID-19. Sequencing used peripheral blood. The chain combines TRBV28 with TRBJ1-3; D unclear. This CDR3 is CASSSPGMFSGNTIYF. The DNA of the CDR3 is TGTGCCAGCAGTTCCCCCGGGATGTTCTCTGGAAACACCATATATTTT.